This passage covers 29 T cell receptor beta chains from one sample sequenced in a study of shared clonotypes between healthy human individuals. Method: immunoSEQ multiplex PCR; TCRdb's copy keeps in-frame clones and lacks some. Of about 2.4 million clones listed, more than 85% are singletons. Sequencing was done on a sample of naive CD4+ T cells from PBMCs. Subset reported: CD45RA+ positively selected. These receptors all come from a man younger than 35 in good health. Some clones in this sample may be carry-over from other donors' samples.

The DNA for the CDR3 is TGTGCCAGCAGCCCTTTCGGAAAGACGGTTGAAGCTTTCTTT. It yields the protein CASSPFGKTVEAFF. The chain links TRBV4-2 to TRBJ1-1; no definite D call. V was clipped by 4 bases and J by 7 bases, with 16 bases between them. Germline V gene data show CDR1 as LGHNA and CDR2 as YNFKEQ. The CDR3 loop spans 14 amino acids.

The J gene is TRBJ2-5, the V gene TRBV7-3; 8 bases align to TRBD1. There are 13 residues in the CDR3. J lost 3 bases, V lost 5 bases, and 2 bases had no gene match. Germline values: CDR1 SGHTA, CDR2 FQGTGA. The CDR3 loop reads CASSQDREETQYF. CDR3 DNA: TGTGCCAGCAGCCAGGACAGGGAAGAGACCCAGTACTTC.

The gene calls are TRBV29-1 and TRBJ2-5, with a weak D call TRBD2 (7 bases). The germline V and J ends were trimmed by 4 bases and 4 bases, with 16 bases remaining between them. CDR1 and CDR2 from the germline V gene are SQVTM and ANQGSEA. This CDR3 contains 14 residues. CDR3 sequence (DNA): TGCAGCGTTGCCTTAGGGGGGGGAAGAGAGACCCAGTACTTC. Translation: CSVALGGGRETQYF.

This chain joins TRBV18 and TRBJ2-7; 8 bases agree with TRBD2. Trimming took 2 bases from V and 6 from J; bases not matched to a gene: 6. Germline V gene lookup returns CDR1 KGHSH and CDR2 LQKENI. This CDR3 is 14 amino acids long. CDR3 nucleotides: TGTGCCAGCTCACCAGCCGGGGGGGCGCTCGAGCAGTACTTC. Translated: CASSPAGGALEQYF.

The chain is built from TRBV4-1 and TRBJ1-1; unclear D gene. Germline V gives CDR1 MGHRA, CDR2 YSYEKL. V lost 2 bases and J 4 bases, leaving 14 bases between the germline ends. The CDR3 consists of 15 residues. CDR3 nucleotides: TGCGCCAGCAGCCAATTGTTGGCTGGGGTCACTGAAGCTTTCTTT. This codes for CASSQLLAGVTEAFF.

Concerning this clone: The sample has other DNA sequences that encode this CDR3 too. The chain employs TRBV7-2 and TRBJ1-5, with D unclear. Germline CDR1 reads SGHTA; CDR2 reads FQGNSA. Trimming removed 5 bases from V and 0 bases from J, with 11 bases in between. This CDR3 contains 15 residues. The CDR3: CASSPRGNSNQPQHF. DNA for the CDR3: TGTGCCAGCAGCCCGAGAGGGAATAGCAATCAGCCCCAGCATTTT.

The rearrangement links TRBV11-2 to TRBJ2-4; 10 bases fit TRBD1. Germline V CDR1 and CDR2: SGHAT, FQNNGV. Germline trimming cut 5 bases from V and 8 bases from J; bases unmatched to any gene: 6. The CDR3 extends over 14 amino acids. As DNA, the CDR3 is TGTGCCAGCAGCGAGGACAGGGGGTGGGACATTCAGTACTTC. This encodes CASSEDRGWDIQYF.

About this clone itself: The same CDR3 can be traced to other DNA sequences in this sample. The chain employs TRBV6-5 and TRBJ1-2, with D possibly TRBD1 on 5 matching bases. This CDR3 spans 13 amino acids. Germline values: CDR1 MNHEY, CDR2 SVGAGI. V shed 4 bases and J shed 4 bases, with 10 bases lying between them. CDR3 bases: TGTGCCAGCAGTTCCCGGGGCCTCTATGGCTACACCTTC. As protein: CASSSRGLYGYTF.

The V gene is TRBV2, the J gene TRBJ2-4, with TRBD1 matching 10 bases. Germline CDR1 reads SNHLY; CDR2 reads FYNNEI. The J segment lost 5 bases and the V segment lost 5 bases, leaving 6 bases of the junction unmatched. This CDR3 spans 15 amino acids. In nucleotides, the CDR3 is TGTGCCAGCAGTAGGGGAGGGACAGGGGAAAACATTCAGTACTTC. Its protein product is CASSRGGTGENIQYF.

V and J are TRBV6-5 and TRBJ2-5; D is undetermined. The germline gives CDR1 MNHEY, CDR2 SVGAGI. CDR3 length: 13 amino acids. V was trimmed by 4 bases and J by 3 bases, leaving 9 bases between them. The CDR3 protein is CASSLSYKETQYF. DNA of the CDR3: TGTGCCAGCAGTTTATCCTACAAAGAGACCCAGTACTTC.

The chain's CDR3 is CASSPREQLGANVLTF. The CDR3 DNA is TGTGCCAGCAGCCCGAGGGAACAGCTGGGGGCCAACGTCCTGACTTTC. The chain links TRBV9 to TRBJ2-6; D is possibly TRBD2 (5 bases). Trimming left V 4 bases short and J 4 bases short, with 15 bases between. The CDR3 extends over 16 amino acids. CDR1 is SGDLS and CDR2 is YYNGEE in the germline V gene.

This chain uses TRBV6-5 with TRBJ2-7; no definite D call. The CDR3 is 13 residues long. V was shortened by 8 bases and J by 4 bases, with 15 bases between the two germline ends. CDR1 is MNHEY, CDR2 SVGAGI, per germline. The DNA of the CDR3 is TGTGCCAGCTCCCAAGGAGTCCGATACGAGCAGTACTTC. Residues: CASSQGVRYEQYF.

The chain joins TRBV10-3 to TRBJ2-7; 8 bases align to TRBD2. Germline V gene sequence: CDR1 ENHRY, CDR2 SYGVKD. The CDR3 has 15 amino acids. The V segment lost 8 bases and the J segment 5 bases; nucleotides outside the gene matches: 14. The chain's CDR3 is CAIRNWATSANEQYF. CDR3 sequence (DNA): TGTGCCATCCGAAATTGGGCGACTAGCGCTAACGAGCAGTACTTC.

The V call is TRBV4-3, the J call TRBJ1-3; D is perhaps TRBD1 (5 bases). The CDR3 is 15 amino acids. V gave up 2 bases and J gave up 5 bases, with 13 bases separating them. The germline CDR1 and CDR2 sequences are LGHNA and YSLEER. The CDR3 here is CASSQNRGLRNTIYF. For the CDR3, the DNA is TGCGCCAGCAGCCAAAATCGGGGGTTGAGAAACACCATATATTTT.

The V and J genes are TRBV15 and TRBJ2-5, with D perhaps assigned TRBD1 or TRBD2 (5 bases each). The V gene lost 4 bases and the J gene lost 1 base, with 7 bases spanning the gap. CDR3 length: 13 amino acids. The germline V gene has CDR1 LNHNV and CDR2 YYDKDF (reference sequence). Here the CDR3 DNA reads TGTGCCACCAGCAAGGGACCCCAAGAGACCCAGTACTTC. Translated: CATSKGPQETQYF.

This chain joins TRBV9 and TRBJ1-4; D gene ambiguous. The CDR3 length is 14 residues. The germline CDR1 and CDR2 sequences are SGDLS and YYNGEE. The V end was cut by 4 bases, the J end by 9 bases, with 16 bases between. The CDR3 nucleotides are TGTGCCAGCAGCCCAAGGATCGGGAATAAAAAACTGTTTTTT. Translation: CASSPRIGNKKLFF.

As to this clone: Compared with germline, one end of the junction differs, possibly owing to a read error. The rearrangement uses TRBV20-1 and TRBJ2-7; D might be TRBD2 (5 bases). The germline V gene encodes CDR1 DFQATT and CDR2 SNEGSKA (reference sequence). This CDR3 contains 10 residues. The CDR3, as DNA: TGCAGTGCTAGTGCTGCCACTGGACTGTTC. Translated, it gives CSASAATGLF.

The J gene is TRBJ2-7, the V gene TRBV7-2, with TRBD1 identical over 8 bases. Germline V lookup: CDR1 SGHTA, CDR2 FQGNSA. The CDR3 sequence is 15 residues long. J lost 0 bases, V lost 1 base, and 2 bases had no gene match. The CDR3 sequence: CASSLGGQVSYEQYF. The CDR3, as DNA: TGTGCCAGCAGCTTAGGGGGACAGGTCTCCTACGAGCAGTACTTC.

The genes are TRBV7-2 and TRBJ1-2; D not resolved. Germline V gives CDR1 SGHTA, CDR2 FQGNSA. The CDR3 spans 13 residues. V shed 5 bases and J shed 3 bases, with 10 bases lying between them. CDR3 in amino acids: CASSTLIHYGYTF. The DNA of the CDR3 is TGTGCCAGCAGCACACTCATCCACTATGGCTACACCTTC.

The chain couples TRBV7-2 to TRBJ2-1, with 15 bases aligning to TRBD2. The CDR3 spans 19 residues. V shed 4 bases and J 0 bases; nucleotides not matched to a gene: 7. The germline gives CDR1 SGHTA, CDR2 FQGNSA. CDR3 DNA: TGTGCCAGCAGCTCCTCCGGACTAGCGGGAGGGCCCTCCTACAATGAGCAGTTCTTC. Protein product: CASSSSGLAGGPSYNEQFF.

The CDR3 region is CASSPGLADNTGELFF. The CDR3 nucleotides are TGTGCCAGCAGCCCGGGACTAGCGGACAACACCGGGGAGCTGTTTTTT. The chain is built from TRBV4-2 and TRBJ2-2; the match to TRBD2 covers 11 bases. This CDR3 has 16 amino acids. Trimming removed 4 bases from V and 2 bases from J; junction bases left unmatched: 3. Per germline, CDR1 LGHNA and CDR2 YNFKEQ.

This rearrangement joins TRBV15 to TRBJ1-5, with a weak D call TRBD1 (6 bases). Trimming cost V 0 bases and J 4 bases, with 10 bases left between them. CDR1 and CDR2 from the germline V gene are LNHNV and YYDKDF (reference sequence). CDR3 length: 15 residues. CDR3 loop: CATSRDRGLNQPQHF. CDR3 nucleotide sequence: TGTGCCACCAGCAGAGATAGGGGGTTAAATCAGCCCCAGCATTTT.

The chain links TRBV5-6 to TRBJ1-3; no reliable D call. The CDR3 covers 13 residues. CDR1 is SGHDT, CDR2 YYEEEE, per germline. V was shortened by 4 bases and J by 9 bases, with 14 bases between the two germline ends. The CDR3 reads CASSPGRRSTIYF. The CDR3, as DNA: TGTGCCAGCAGCCCCGGGCGTCGGAGCACCATATATTTT.

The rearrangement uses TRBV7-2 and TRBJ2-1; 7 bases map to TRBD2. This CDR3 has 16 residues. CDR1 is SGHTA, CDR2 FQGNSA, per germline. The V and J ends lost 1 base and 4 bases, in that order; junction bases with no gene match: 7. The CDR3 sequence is CASSLEAGVRYNEQFF. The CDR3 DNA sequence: TGTGCCAGCAGCTTAGAGGCGGGGGTCCGATACAATGAGCAGTTCTTC.

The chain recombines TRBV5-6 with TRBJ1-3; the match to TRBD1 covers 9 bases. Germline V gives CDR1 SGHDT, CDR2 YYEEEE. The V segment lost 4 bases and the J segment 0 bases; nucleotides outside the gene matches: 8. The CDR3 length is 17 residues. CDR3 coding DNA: TGTGCCAGCAGCCCCGGGGGGACAGGGTTCTCTGGAAACACCATATATTTT. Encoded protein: CASSPGGTGFSGNTIYF.

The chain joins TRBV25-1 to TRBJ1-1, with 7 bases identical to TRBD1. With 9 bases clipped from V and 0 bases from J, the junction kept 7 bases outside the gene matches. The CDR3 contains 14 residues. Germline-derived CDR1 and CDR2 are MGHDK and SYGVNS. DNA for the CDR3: TGTGCCAGTACCCAGACAGGGATGAACACTGAAGCTTTCTTT. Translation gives CASTQTGMNTEAFF.

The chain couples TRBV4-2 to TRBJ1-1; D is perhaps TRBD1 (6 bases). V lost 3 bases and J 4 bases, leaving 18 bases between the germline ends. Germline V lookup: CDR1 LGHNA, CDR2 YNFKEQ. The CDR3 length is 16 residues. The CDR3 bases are TGTGCCAGCAGCCATCCCGGTTTACAGGGAGGCACTGAAGCTTTCTTT. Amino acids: CASSHPGLQGGTEAFF.

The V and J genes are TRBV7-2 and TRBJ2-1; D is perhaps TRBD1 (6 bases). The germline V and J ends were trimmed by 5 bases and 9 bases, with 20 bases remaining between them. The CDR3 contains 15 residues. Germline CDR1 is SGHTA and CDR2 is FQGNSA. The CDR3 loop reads CASSAQSVGGGEQFF. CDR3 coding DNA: TGTGCCAGCAGCGCACAATCAGTTGGGGGCGGTGAGCAGTTCTTC.

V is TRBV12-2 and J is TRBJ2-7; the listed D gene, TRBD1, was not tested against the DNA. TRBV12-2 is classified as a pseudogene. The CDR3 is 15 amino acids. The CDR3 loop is CASRLGQGSNYEQYF. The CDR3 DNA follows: TGTGCAAGTCGCTTAGGACAGGGCTCTAACTACGAGCAGTACTTC.